The 31 T cell receptor beta chains below all came from one sample that was sequenced in a study of OX40 agonist ivuxolimab in advanced cancers. Clones were sequenced by immunoSEQ multiplex PCR, and TCRdb holds only the in-frame ones, with some missing. The table has 49,000 or so clones, about nine tenths seen once. Here the sequenced sample was CD4+ or CD8+ T cells sorted from blood, taken in a trial of the OX40 agonist ivuxolimab. Receptors originate from an adult with an advanced solid tumor such as melanoma, head and neck, liver or kidney cancer.

V and J are TRBV29-1 and TRBJ2-6; no definite D call. Trimming cost V 5 bases and J 1 base, with 3 bases left between them. Germline CDR1 is SQVTM and CDR2 is ANQGSEA. The CDR3 contains 12 residues. CDR3 region: CSVKSGANVLTF. CDR3 DNA sequence: TGCAGCGTTAAGTCTGGGGCCAACGTCCTGACTTTC.

This clone was observed a single time. The genes are TRBV19 and TRBJ2-5; the D gene is possibly TRBD1 (6 bases). CDR1 LNHDA and CDR2 SQIVND come from the germline V gene (reference sequence). Trimming removed 3 bases at V and 3 bases at J, with 17 bases between. This CDR3 region has 16 residues. Here the CDR3 DNA reads TGTGCCAGTAGTATTAGTGGCGGACAGACGAAAGAGACCCAGTACTTC. It specifies CASSISGGQTKETQYF.

J is TRBJ2-7 and V is TRBV21-1; the DNA was not used to check the table's D call, TRBD1. TRBV21-1 is a known pseudogene. This CDR3 is built from 15 residues. The CDR3 loop reads CASSKFPWAGHEQYF. The CDR3 coding sequence is TGTGCCAGCAGCAAATTTCCCTGGGCCGGTCACGAGCAGTACTTC.

The V gene is TRBV4-2, the J gene TRBJ2-3; D uncertain. There are 17 residues in the CDR3. CDR1 LGHNA and CDR2 YNFKEQ come from the germline V gene. The V gene lost 0 bases and the J gene lost 0 bases, with 13 bases spanning the gap. The CDR3 region has the DNA TGTGCCAGCAGCCAAGATGGAAGAGACGCGAGCACAGATACGCAGTATTTT. It is translated as CASSQDGRDASTDTQYF.

The chain is built from TRBV21-1 and TRBJ2-7; TRBD1, the table's D call, was not compared with the DNA. TRBV21-1 is a pseudogene. CDR3 length equals 18 residues. The CDR3, as DNA: TGTGCCAGCAGCAACCAGGAGGTTCAGGGGAGTAGGTGTTACGAGCAGTACTTC. It is translated as CASSNQEVQGSRCYEQYF.

This chain joins TRBV10-2 and TRBJ1-5; no firm D call. The CDR3 runs 11 residues. The germline V gene encodes CDR1 WSHSY and CDR2 SAAADI. Trimming shortened V by 0 bases and J by 11 bases, and 5 bases separated the two germline ends. The CDR3 nucleotides read TGCGCCAGCAGTGAGTCCTGGGCCCAGCATTTT. Its translation: CASSESWAQHF.

The chain links TRBV11-2 to TRBJ2-3; no clear D. Trimming took off 4 bases at V and 5 bases at J, with 13 bases between the two ends. The CDR3 loop spans 14 amino acids. Germline V gene lookup returns CDR1 SGHAT and CDR2 FQNNGV. DNA for the CDR3: TGTGCCAGCAGCTCCTCGGACGGAGAAGATACGCAGTATTTT. This encodes CASSSSDGEDTQYF.

The CDR3 here is CASSWTSYEQYF. The CDR3 DNA reads as TGTGCCAGCTCGTGGACATCCTACGAGCAGTACTTC. V is TRBV2 and J is TRBJ2-7; a possible D gene is TRBD1 (5 bases). This CDR3 contains 12 residues. Germline values: CDR1 SNHLY, CDR2 FYNNEI. Trimming took 8 bases from V and 1 from J, leaving 9 bases between them.

In nucleotides, the CDR3 is TGCGCCAGCAGCCAAGATGAGACTACATTATATCGCGGGGAGCTGTTTTTT. Its translation is CASSQDETTLYRGELFF. The chain employs TRBV4-3 and TRBJ2-2; possible D gene TRBD2, 5 bases. V was trimmed by 0 bases and J by 7 bases, leaving 18 bases between them. CDR3 size: 17 residues. Germline values: CDR1 LGHNA, CDR2 YSLEER.

The sample holds a few counts of this clone. The genes are TRBV5-1 and TRBJ1-6, with a weak D call TRBD1 (5 bases). Trimming removed 0 bases at V and 10 bases at J, with 14 bases between. Germline CDR1 reads SGHRS; CDR2 reads YFSETQ. The CDR3 totals 15 residues. The CDR3 is CASSLAARVLSPLHF. For the CDR3, the DNA is TGCGCCAGCAGCTTGGCGGCCAGGGTTTTATCACCCCTCCACTTT.

V usage is TRBV7-9 and J usage is TRBJ2-1; no clear D. Germline V gene lookup returns CDR1 SEHNR and CDR2 FQNEAQ (reference sequence). This CDR3 is built from 13 residues. With 2 bases removed from V and 12 bases from J, the gap between germline ends came to 14 bases. The CDR3 here is CASSLKTSGWQFF. The CDR3 bases are TGTGCCAGCAGCTTAAAAACTTCAGGCTGGCAGTTCTTC. Filled out from reference TRBV7-9 and TRBJ2-1, the complete variable domain reads DTGVSQNPRHKITKRGQNVTFRCDPISEHNRLYWYRQTLGQGPEFLTYFQNEAQLEKSRLLSDRFSAERPKGSFSTLEIQRTEQGDSAMYLCASSLKTSGWQFFGPGTRLTVL.

The chain uses TRBV28 and TRBJ2-5, with D uncertain. Germline V gene sequence: CDR1 MDHEN, CDR2 SYDVKM. Deletions cut 5 bases from V and 3 bases from J, with 4 bases between. This CDR3 has 11 residues. CDR3 DNA: TGTGCCAGCAGTATTGAAGAGACCCAGTACTTC. This encodes CASSIEETQYF.

The chain uses TRBV2 and TRBJ2-7, with TRBD2 matching over 8 bases. In germline, CDR1 is SNHLY, CDR2 FYNNEI. The J segment lost 3 bases and the V segment lost 7 bases, leaving 8 bases of the junction unmatched. This CDR3 region has 14 residues. The CDR3 region is CASTAAGGHYEQYF. In DNA form, the CDR3 reads TGTGCCAGCACCGCGGCGGGAGGTCACTACGAGCAGTACTTC.

V is TRBV15 and J is TRBJ2-1; D might be TRBD2 (7 bases). Trimming left V 5 bases short and J 4 bases short, with 18 bases between. Germline CDR1 LNHNV, CDR2 YYDKDF (reference sequence). The CDR3 extends over 16 amino acids. CDR3 region: CATSPEGGALYNEQFF. CDR3 in DNA: TGTGCCACCAGCCCCGAGGGGGGGGCTTTATACAATGAGCAGTTCTTC.

This clone came up once. This sequence joins TRBV7-8 and TRBJ2-2, with 12 bases fitting TRBD2. Unmatched junction bases numbered 6, after V lost 2 bases and J lost 5 bases. Germline V gene lookup returns CDR1 SGHVS and CDR2 FQNEAQ. The CDR3 runs 17 residues. As DNA, the CDR3 is TGTGCCAGCAGCTTAAGGACTAGCGGGGCGGGGACCGGGGAGCTGTTTTTT. It is translated as CASSLRTSGAGTGELFF.

This chain joins TRBV2 and TRBJ2-1; D gene ambiguous. This CDR3 spans 14 amino acids. V lost 4 bases, J lost 3 bases, and 10 bases lay in between. Germline values: CDR1 SNHLY, CDR2 FYNNEI. This chain's CDR3 is CASSGWDRYNEQFF. In DNA, the CDR3 is TGTGCCAGCAGTGGCTGGGATCGCTACAATGAGCAGTTCTTC.

The genes are TRBV4-1 and TRBJ2-3; 8 bases line up with TRBD1. The CDR3 contains 14 residues. CDR1 is MGHRA, CDR2 YSYEKL, per germline. J lost 0 bases, V lost 8 bases, and 4 bases had no gene match. In DNA, the CDR3 is TGCGCCAGCGACAGGGGAGGTAGCACAGATACGCAGTATTTT. This translates into CASDRGGSTDTQYF.

This chain joins TRBV7-3 and TRBJ2-1; D is uncertain. Trimming removed 5 bases at V and 6 bases at J, with 17 bases between. In germline, CDR1 is SGHTA, CDR2 FQGTGA. The CDR3 runs to 15 residues. The CDR3 loop reads CASSPGGLVGNEQFF. CDR3 DNA: TGTGCCAGCAGCCCGGGTGGGCTAGTAGGCAATGAGCAGTTCTTC.

This clone has a single count. V gene TRBV10-1 combines with J gene TRBJ2-1; 7 bases agree with TRBD2. This CDR3 is built from 17 residues. With V trimmed by 3 bases and J by 3 bases, 11 bases remained unmatched. Germline CDR1 reads WNHNN; CDR2 reads SYGVQD (reference sequence). CDR3 bases: TGCGCCAGCAGTGATCATGCTAGCGGAGGTTTCTACAATGAGCAGTTCTTC. Translation gives CASSDHASGGFYNEQFF.

V usage is TRBV28 and J usage is TRBJ1-2; D ambiguous. Per germline, CDR1 MDHEN and CDR2 SYDVKM. V gave up 2 bases and J gave up 6 bases, with 10 bases separating them. This CDR3 has 13 residues. CDR3: CASSLPARDGYTF. CDR3 coding DNA: TGTGCCAGCAGTTTACCCGCCCGGGATGGCTACACCTTC.

The gene calls are TRBV28 and TRBJ1-1, with D tentatively TRBD1 (5 bases). The CDR3 is 17 amino acids. The ends were cut back, 2 bases at V and 0 bases at J, with 16 bases in the middle. Germline V gives CDR1 MDHEN, CDR2 SYDVKM. CDR3 region: CASSLGRKGIMNTEAFF. CDR3 nucleotides: TGTGCCAGCAGTTTAGGGAGGAAGGGGATTATGAACACTGAAGCTTTCTTT.

The chain combines TRBV28 with TRBJ2-5; 9 bases are a match to TRBD2. This CDR3 region has 16 residues. CDR1 and CDR2 (germline): MDHEN, SYDVKM. The trim removed 5 bases at V and 3 bases at J, leaving 10 bases unmatched. The CDR3 sequence: CASSGPAGGPKETQYF. The CDR3 DNA reads TGTGCCAGCAGTGGCCCGGCGGGGGGGCCGAAAGAGACCCAGTACTTC.

The genes are TRBV15 and TRBJ2-3; D remains unclear. This CDR3 is built from 15 residues. V dropped 3 bases and J dropped 5 bases, with 15 bases sitting between them. Germline V CDR1 and CDR2: LNHNV, YYDKDF (reference sequence). The CDR3 is CATSSRPVREDTQYF. In DNA, the CDR3 is TGTGCCACCAGCAGTCGCCCCGTCCGAGAAGATACGCAGTATTTT.

This clone appeared a single time. The V call is TRBV28, the J call TRBJ2-7; D unresolved. The V end lost 4 bases, the J end lost 2 bases, and 3 bases lay between the germline ends. CDR1 MDHEN and CDR2 SYDVKM come from the germline V gene. The CDR3 has 11 residues. The CDR3: CASSSAYEQYF. CDR3 in DNA: TGTGCCAGCAGTTCCGCCTACGAGCAGTACTTC.

This chain links TRBV14 with TRBJ1-1, with 7 positions matching TRBD1. This CDR3 spans 14 amino acids. Per germline, CDR1 SGHDN and CDR2 FVKESK. V gave up 6 bases and J gave up 5 bases; unmatched junction bases: 9. The CDR3 DNA reads as TGTGCCAGCAGTCCTAGGGGGCTGGGGACTGAAGCTTTCTTT. It is translated as CASSPRGLGTEAFF.

The rearrangement uses TRBV7-3 and TRBJ2-3; TRBD2 might be the D (6 bases). Trimming shortened V by 3 bases and J by 0 bases, and 10 bases separated the two germline ends. The CDR3 contains 15 residues. Germline CDR1 SGHTA, CDR2 FQGTGA. DNA of the CDR3: TGTGCCAGCAGCTTCGGGGGAACTAGCACAGATACGCAGTATTTT. Protein: CASSFGGTSTDTQYF.

The rearrangement links TRBV6-5 to TRBJ2-1, with D maybe TRBD2 (7 bases). Trimming shortened V by 4 bases and J by 0 bases, and 13 bases separated the two germline ends. This CDR3 has 16 residues. Germline CDR1 and CDR2: MNHEY and SVGAGI. CDR3 in amino acids: CASSWRGGPSYNEQFF. For the CDR3, the DNA is TGTGCCAGCAGTTGGCGCGGGGGCCCCTCCTACAATGAGCAGTTCTTC.

This sequence joins TRBV4-3 and TRBJ2-7, with TRBD2 identical over 9 bases. The CDR3 runs 16 residues. Per the germline V gene, CDR1 is LGHNA and CDR2 is YSLEER. The V segment lost 0 bases and the J segment 5 bases; nucleotides outside the gene matches: 8. The CDR3 nucleotides are TGCGCCAGCAGCCAAGAAAGGCGGGGGGGCCGGGACGAGCAGTACTTC. This encodes CASSQERRGGRDEQYF.

The chain combines TRBV7-9 with TRBJ2-7, with D possibly TRBD1 on 6 matching bases. CDR3 size: 14 residues. The V gene's germline CDR1 is SEHNR and CDR2 FQNEAQ (reference sequence). Trimming left V 6 bases short and J 4 bases short, with 16 bases between. This chain's CDR3 is CASSSSGARYEQYF. DNA for the CDR3: TGTGCCAGCAGTTCCTCAGGGGCGAGGTACGAGCAGTACTTC.

V usage is TRBV30 and J usage is TRBJ1-1, with 10 nucleotides matching TRBD1. Germline lookup yields CDR1 GTSNPN and CDR2 SVGIG (reference sequence). After removal of 0 bases from V and 10 bases from J, the junction contained 2 bases not matched to a gene. The CDR3 is 12 amino acids. CDR3 region: CAWSVRDRGAFF. In DNA, the CDR3 is TGTGCCTGGAGTGTCAGGGACAGGGGAGCTTTCTTT.

The rearrangement joins TRBV7-2 to TRBJ2-1, with a weak D call TRBD2 (6 bases). The V gene's germline CDR1 is SGHTA and CDR2 FQGNSA. V was pared by 5 bases and J by 7 bases, with 15 bases between. The length of the CDR3 is 14 residues. For the CDR3, the DNA is TGTGCCAGCAGCGTTAGCGGTACGAGGAATGAGCAGTTCTTC. Its protein is CASSVSGTRNEQFF.